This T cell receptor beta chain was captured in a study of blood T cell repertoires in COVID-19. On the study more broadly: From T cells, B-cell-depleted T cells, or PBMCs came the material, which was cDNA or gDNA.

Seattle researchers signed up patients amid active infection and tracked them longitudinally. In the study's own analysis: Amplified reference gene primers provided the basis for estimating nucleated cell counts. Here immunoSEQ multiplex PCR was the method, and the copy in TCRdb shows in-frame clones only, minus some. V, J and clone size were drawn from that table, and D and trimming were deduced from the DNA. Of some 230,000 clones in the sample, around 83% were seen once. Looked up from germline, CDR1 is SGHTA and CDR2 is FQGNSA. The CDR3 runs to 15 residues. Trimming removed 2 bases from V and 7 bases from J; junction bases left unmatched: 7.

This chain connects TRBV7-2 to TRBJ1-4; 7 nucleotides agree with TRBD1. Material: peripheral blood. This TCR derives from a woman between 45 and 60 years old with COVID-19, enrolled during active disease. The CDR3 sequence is CASSLTGAESEKLFF. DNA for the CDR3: TGTGCCAGCAGCTTAACAGGGGCGGAAAGTGAAAAACTGTTTTTT.